This note documents a single T cell receptor (beta chain) sequence. This sample is drawn from a study of blood T cells in healthy people across ages. Germline V gives CDR1 MNHEY, CDR2 SVGAGI. The CDR3 is 15 residues long. The V gene end was trimmed by 8 bases and the J gene end by 4 bases; junction bases not matched to a gene: 8. Then a second PCR, running roughly 6 to 11 cycles, was carried out with a sample-barcoded 5' primer and a J-beta primer mix. TCRdb reprocessed the 5' RACE reads with MiXCR, giving one entry per CDR3 protein. Of around 1,600,000 distinct CDR3 sequences in the sample, approximately 39% are singletons; the top ten hold about 4%.

The receptor was isolated from a woman aged 18-29 years in good health. Specimen: blood. The chain is built from TRBV6-5 and TRBJ2-7; 13 bases are a match to TRBD2. The CDR3 loop is CASGGLAGVGYEQYF. CDR3 DNA sequence: TGTGCCAGCGGTGGACTAGCGGGAGTTGGATACGAGCAGTACTTC.